This TCR beta chain was sequenced for a study of blood T cell repertoires in COVID-19 (dated by TCRdb to 2020 to 2022). About the full investigation: Samples from collaborators originated in the United States, Italy and Spain and spanned both the acute and convalescent phases of COVID-19. The repertoires were released in a freely available public database meant as a resource for research on the immune response to SARS-CoV-2. A de-identified subject ID, COVID-19 status, age in years and sex were almost always included in the sample metadata. The dataset comprised deeply sampled blood TCRbeta repertoires from subjects exposed to, actively infected with, or recovered from COVID-19. Where available, HLA class I and class II types were obtained from metadata supplied by the sample provider rather than from assay-based typing. Samples came from the ongoing ImmuneRACE study (first 160 participants) plus 1,254 subjects from 6 global collaborators. The prospective study material was composed of cDNA or gDNA derived from T cells, B-cell-depleted T cells, or PBMCs. Study-wide conclusions, independent of this receptor: The quantity of clinical and demographic metadata differed by source and by participant and was supplied without curation.

One collaborating source in Seattle enrolled patients during active infection and followed them longitudinally through the course of disease. Collaborating institutions collected whole blood in K2EDTA tubes following their own protocols. Collaborator samples were shipped for TCRbeta analysis as frozen whole blood, isolated PBMCs, or DNA extracted from either sample type. To note about this clone: This receptor's antigen is unknown. Base qualities are not provided; no much larger clone lies one nucleotide away.

The immunoSEQ Assay, a bias-controlled multiplex PCR, was used to amplify TCRbeta CDR3 regions from genomic DNA. In the original analysis: Within the assay, amplification of reference gene primers was used to estimate how many nucleated cells each sample contained. To quantify the absolute abundance of each unique TCRbeta CDR3 rearrangement, sequence reads were collapsed and filtered. For each sample, productive Simpson clonality was calculated as the square root of Simpson's diversity index over productive rearrangements. As stored in TCRdb, this immuneACCESS dataset retains in-frame rearrangements with V and J assigned. A fraction of the clones does not appear; measured against another copy, unresolved V genes explain less than half of the discrepancy, and the remainder lacks a known reason. V, J and clone size reflect that table, while D and trimming were determined from the DNA. This sample comprises about 64,000 clones, around 82% of them detected only once. 12% to 15% of the sample rests with the top ten.

Germline trimming amounts to 5 bases on V and 1 base on J, with 9 as the count of junction bases outside the gene matches. From the germline V gene, CDR1 is MDHEN and CDR2 is SYDVKM. From the cysteine through the phenylalanine, the CDR3 covers 16 amino acids. Kept here is only the CDR3 DNA, which spans 48 bases and is read in frame from base 1. The chain is encoded by TRBV28 joined to TRBJ1-1, with 8 bases matching TRBD1. This TCR derives from a man in his sixties with COVID-19, enrolled during active disease. The sample comprised peripheral blood. The nucleotide sequence reads TGTGCCAGCAGTCCCGGACAGGGCCGGGAGAACACTGAAGCTTTCTTT. Its protein reads: CASSPGQGRENTEAFF.